This TCR beta chain was identified in a study of blood T cells in healthy people across ages. About this clonotype itself: A much larger clone lies a single base off, so this may be a read error.

Sample-barcoded 5' priming and a J-beta primer mix drove a second PCR of about 6 to 11 cycles. MiXCR, run by TCRdb on the 5' RACE reads, gives a single entry per CDR3 protein. The sample carries about 840,000 distinct CDR3 sequences, about 28% recorded once. These data were also filed under a second study, of T cells of mothers and their children. That work adds: RNA that had been extracted went wholly into cDNA synthesis, at roughly 1.5 ug per 15 ul.

Sequencing was performed on blood. This receptor was taken from a woman aged 40-49 years in good health.

CDR3 protein: CTSISGTAKNIQYF. CDR3 DNA sequence: TGTACCAGCATCTCCGGGACCGCCAAAAACATTCAGTACTTC. The chain is built from TRBV2 and TRBJ2-4, with D perhaps assigned TRBD1 or TRBD2 (5 bases each). The germline V gene encodes CDR1 SNHLY and CDR2 FYNNEI. The CDR3 extends over 14 amino acids.